This T cell receptor (beta chain) is drawn from a study of T cell responses to AZD1222 COVID-19 vaccine. The overall study: Doses given second, at about 4 or about 12 weeks, were pooled. General study results and limits: The reported proportion of spike-specific TCRs targeting unmutated variant regions was nearly half. Clonal diversity was possibly underestimated, and white British individuals and females predominated among donors. An increase in Spike-specific TCR breadth and depth was observed after two AZD1222 doses.

As to this clone: What it recognizes is unknown.

Profiled with immunoSEQ multiplex PCR; TCRdb holds only in-frame clones, not every one. The sample consists of approximately 170,000 clones, 85% to 95% of them appearing once. The CDR3 spans 14 residues. Trimming took off 4 bases at V and 5 bases at J, with 14 bases between the two ends. Germline assignment: CDR1 LNHDA and CDR2 SQIVND (reference sequence). The J gene is TRBJ1-1, the V gene TRBV19; D not certain. The sequence came from an adult in good health. The sequencing here drew on peripheral blood, taken on day 0 of AZD1222 vaccination. CDR3 region: CASSTHEGGTEAFF. The DNA for the CDR3 is TGTGCCAGTAGTACCCACGAGGGAGGTACTGAAGCTTTCTTT.